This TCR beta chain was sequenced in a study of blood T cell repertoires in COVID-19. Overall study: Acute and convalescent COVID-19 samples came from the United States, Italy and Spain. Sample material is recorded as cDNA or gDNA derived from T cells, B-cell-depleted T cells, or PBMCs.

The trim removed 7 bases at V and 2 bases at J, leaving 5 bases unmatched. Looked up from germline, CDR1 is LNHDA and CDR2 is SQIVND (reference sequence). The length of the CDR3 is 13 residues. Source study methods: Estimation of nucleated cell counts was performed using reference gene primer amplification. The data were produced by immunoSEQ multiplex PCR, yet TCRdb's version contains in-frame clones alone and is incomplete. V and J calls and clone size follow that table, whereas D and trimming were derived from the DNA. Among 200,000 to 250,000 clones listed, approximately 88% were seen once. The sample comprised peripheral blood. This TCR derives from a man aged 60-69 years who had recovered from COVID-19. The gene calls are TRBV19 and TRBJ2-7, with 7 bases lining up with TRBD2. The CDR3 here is CASKGTTPYEQYF. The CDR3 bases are TGTGCCAGTAAGGGGACTACCCCCTACGAGCAGTACTTC.